One T cell receptor beta chain is described in this entry. The clone's antigen remains unknown. The sample holds no much larger clone one base away, and base qualities are not on file. The cohort consisted of hundreds of healthy bone marrow donors. Cohort members were all nominally healthy when sampled, although unrecorded immune exposures were likely present. The donor was CMV seronegative and belonged to the group of over 350 seronegative cohort members. A peripheral blood sample was collected from each donor, and TCR beta sequencing was performed on peripheral blood mononuclear cells. The Qiagen DNeasy Blood Extraction Kit was used to extract genomic DNA from the blood cell samples. Library preparation employed the immunoSEQ multiplex PCR assay. The multiplex PCR relied on a mix of 60 forward primers for TCR Vbeta segments and 13 reverse primers for TCR Jbeta segments. The CDR3 region of rearranged TCR beta genes was amplified from genomic DNA by a multiplex PCR assay. The Illumina HiSeq System was used to sequence the amplified TCR beta libraries as 87-base-pair reads. As for the original processing: A later analysis counted tens of millions of unique TCR beta chains across the 666 repertoires, and 9 million to 14 million of these chains were shared by at least two donors. To remove PCR and sequencing errors, raw reads were error-corrected and collapsed into unique sequences using a nearest-neighbor algorithm that merged closely related sequences. Alignment of CDR3 sequences to IMGT reference sequences was used to assign V, D and J gene segments. For a sequence to be retained, at least a six-nucleotide match to both a V gene segment and a J gene segment was required. Rearrangements were called productive when the CDR3 lacked stop codons and stayed in frame with V and J; all others were non-productive. CDR3 was defined by IMGT convention, running from the second conserved V-encoded cysteine to the conserved J-encoded phenylalanine. Sequences without an unambiguous match to a single V gene segment were excluded from the earlier analysis of a few hundred of the donors. In an earlier analysis of 500 to 750 of the donors, V segments were called functional above 56.7% productive rearrangements and were called segregating when the between-donor standard deviation exceeded 5%. A statistical classification framework was built to diagnose cytomegalovirus status from the catalog of TCR beta chain sequences. V and J gene assignment, in a later analysis, came from comparing TCR nucleotide sequences with IMGT/GENE-DB human TR gene sequences. Using the TCRdist pipeline, a later analysis assigned CDR3 sequences along with most-parsimonious VDJ recombination scenarios. A later analysis defined each TCR beta chain by its CDR3 amino acid sequence plus V-gene family, and excluded reads lacking a unique V-gene family. In a later analysis, around 650 highly shared, low-generation-probability nucleotide sequences were removed to address suspected cross-contamination and a sequencing artifact. A later analysis calculated a clonal expansion index for each public chain from normalized within-repertoire ranks of inferred template counts. In a later analysis, generation probabilities were computed with a VDJ recombination model fitted to out-of-frame rearrangements, and the resulting probabilities were checked against IGoR. In a later analysis, hypergeometric tests were used to score TCR-TCR, TCR-HLA and TCR-CMV co-occurrence, with a repertoire-size bias correction applied to TCR pairs. A later analysis estimated false discovery rates by permuting HLA or CMV assignments 20 times. In a later analysis, co-occurring TCRs were grouped with DBSCAN, and TCRdist sequence similarity was added when clustering was performed within HLA-allele-positive subsets. Repertoires with fewer than 30,000 or more than 120,000 public chains were left out of co-occurrence clustering, as were a few repertoires with anomalous nucleotide sharing. TCRdb's version of the immuneACCESS table is confined to in-frame rearrangements and falls short of the full clone set. An unresolved V gene accounts for under half of the shortfall where checked; the remainder is of unknown origin. D and trimming come from the DNA, and the V and J calls and clone size come from that table. The sample table shows about 160,000 clones, and 70% to 90% are seen once. Approximately 2.2% of the sample is in the top ten clones.

CDR1 and CDR2, looked up from the germline V gene, are SGDLS and YYNGEE. From the cysteine up to the phenylalanine, the CDR3 has a length of 15 residues. CDR3 DNA is the only sequence kept; it has 45 bases, read in frame from the first base. V is shortened by 4 bases, J by 4 bases, and the region joining them spans 16 bases. These data are taken from a study of cytomegalovirus exposure and HLA in healthy donors (dated by TCRdb to the late 2010s). At the level of the whole study: An earlier analysis of several hundred of the donors reported roughly 300 Gb of sequence data and approximately 110 million unique TCR beta sequences from approximately 180 million T cells. Approximately 300 gigabases of sequencing data and roughly 80 million unique TCR sequences made up an early release that covered roughly 670 HLA-typed donors. Of the 300 to 450 genotyped donors, over 65% fell in the genetic ancestry cluster associated with self-reported Caucasian donors. The study was designed to test whether signatures of past pathogen exposure could be identified by cataloging public T cell receptors. The T cell repertoires of roughly 660 subjects were profiled by immunosequencing and related to cytomegalovirus serostatus. In addition to the first cohort of roughly 670 subjects, a separate validation cohort of 120 different subjects was used. To predict cytomegalovirus infection status, the study brought together high-throughput TCR immunosequencing, statistical association of individual TCRs with disease status, and machine learning. In a later analysis, previously published TCR beta repertoires from some 640 donors were re-analyzed and high-resolution HLA genotyping was added so that TCR occurrence patterns could be studied. The later analysis used no new phenotypic data to find candidate immune exposures, relying instead on TCR beta sequences and their occurrence across donors. An earlier analysis of 587 of the donors used high-throughput TCR beta sequencing to judge whether each TCR beta V gene segment behaved as functional or pseudogenic. Donor age, sex, ethnicity and CMV serostatus were compiled alongside the repertoire data. A later genetic analysis took genome-wide SNP genotypes for about three fifths of the roughly 700 donors and used that subset as a discovery cohort. All discovery cohort repertoires had been generated using a single sequencing platform. Class I and class II HLA loci were covered by the typing at four-digit resolution. The number of typed donors differed by locus: roughly 629-640 for A, B, C, DRB1 and DQB1; 522 for DQA1; around 580 for DPA1; and around 450 for DPB1. Several DR-DQ haplotypes were treated as single units for association and clustering because of strong linkage in the cohort. On average, over 200,000 unique TCR beta nucleotide sequences were sequenced per donor among roughly 430 genotyped donors of the cohort, with roughly 19% of those sequences being non-productive.

On the study overall, not on this receptor specifically: While some public TCRs were present in many individuals, most TCR sequences turned up only very rarely across donors. Presence/absence analyses assumed roughly uniform sequencing depth across donors, an assumption that may not hold. When HLA alleles, especially DR and DQ, strongly co-occurred, attributing TCR associations to individual alleles was difficult. Because counts were too low, 15 or so rarely observed V segments, including chromosome 9 orphons, were excluded from the earlier analysis of 587 of the donors. In both the original and validation cohorts, the classifier was reported to diagnose cytomegalovirus status with high specificity and sensitivity. The authors suggested that the approach could potentially be extended to other disease states and immunological phenotypes. A group of highly shared sequence variants was considered likely to be a technical artifact of the sequencing pipeline. The 87-base-pair reads could not distinguish some IMGT-functional V segments, including TRBV6-2 and TRBV6-3, so those segments were excluded. In a later analysis, the rate of TCR association differed among HLA loci, with DRB1 alleles having the most associated TCRs and HLA-C alleles having the fewest. Most CMV-associated TCR beta chains appeared to be HLA-restricted in a later analysis, and the HLA associations seemed to be driven largely by CMV exposure. In an earlier analysis of some 500 of the donors, most TCR beta V segments appeared in productive rearrangements about 87% or about 30% of the time, broadly matching IMGT annotations. A later analysis found that HLA-associated TCR beta chains were more clonally expanded and had lower generation probabilities than equally common non-associated chains. A few of the identified cytomegalovirus-associated TCR beta chains were confirmed in vitro to be specific for cytomegalovirus antigens. Because some donors lacked HLA typing at each locus, the association tests relied only on the typed subset. In a later analysis, 16,951 TCR beta sequences were associated with specific HLA alleles at a false discovery rate of 0.05. Immune exposure information for the cohort was limited to CMV serostatus. A further reported finding was that TCR beta sequences accurately predicted the HLA-A and HLA-B alleles for most subjects in the first cohort. Several of the top co-occurrence clusters appeared to be linked to parvovirus B19, influenza, CMV and Epstein-Barr virus, according to a later analysis. In the study, 150 to 200 TCR beta chains were listed as associated with cytomegalovirus. According to a later genetic analysis, donors in an Asian-associated ancestry cluster had fewer N-insertions in productive TCRs than the roughly 700-donor mean. This cohort had only TCR beta chains sequenced, and the lack of alpha or paired-chain data limited which features could be detected. Correlated functional status among segregating V segments might reflect linkage disequilibrium, but an unknown experimental factor could not be ruled out. In a later genetic analysis, a missense DCLRE1C variant was associated with V-gene and J-gene trimming of TCR beta chains, and the association was replicated in an independent cohort.

The V gene is TRBV9 and the J gene is TRBJ2-3; D gene: possibly TRBD2, on 5 matching bases. Source material: PBMCs. This sequence originates from a male donor in good health and CMV-seronegative. The DNA is as follows: TGTGCCAGCAGCATCGGACTCACTGGGGCAGATACGCAGTATTTT. Its protein product is CASSIGLTGADTQYF. Supplemented by the reference TRBV9 and TRBJ2-3 proteins around the CDR3, the complete variable domain is DSGVTQTPKHLITATGQRVTLRCSPRSGDLSVYWYQQSLDQGLQFLIQYYNGEERAKGNILERFSAQQFPDLHSELNLSSLELGDSALYFCASSIGLTGADTQYFGPGTRLTVL.